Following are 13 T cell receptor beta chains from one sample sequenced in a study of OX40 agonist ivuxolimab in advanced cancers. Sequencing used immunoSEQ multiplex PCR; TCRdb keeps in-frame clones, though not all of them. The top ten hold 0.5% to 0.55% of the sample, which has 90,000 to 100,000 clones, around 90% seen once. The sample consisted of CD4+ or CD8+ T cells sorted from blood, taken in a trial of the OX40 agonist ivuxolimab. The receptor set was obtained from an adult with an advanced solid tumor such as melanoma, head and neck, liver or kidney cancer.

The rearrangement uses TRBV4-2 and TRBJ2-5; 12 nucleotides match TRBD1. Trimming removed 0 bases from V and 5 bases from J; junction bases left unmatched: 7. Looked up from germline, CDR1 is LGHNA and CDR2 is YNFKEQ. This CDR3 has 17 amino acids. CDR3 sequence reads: CASSQDPGTGGLETQYF. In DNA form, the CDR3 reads TGTGCCAGCAGCCAAGACCCCGGGACAGGGGGCTTGGAGACCCAGTACTTC.

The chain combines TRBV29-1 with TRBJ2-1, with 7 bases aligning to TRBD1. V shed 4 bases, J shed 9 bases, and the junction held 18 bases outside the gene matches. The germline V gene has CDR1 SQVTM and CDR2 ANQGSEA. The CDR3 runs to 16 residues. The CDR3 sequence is CSVAWGSRQGVGEQFF. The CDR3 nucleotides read TGCAGCGTTGCCTGGGGGTCCCGACAGGGCGTGGGTGAGCAGTTCTTC.

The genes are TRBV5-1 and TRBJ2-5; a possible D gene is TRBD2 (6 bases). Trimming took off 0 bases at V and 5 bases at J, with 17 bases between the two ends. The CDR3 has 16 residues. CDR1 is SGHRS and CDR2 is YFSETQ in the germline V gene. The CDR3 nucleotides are TGCGCCAGCAGCTTGGCCCCCGGGACTGCGCGGGAGACCCAGTACTTC. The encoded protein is CASSLAPGTARETQYF. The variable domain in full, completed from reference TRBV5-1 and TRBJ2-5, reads KAGVTQTPRYLIKTRGQQVTLSCSPISGHRSVSWYQQTPGQGLQFLFEYFSETQRNKGNFPGRFSGRQFSNSRSEMNVSTLELGDSALYLCASSLAPGTARETQYFGPGTRLLVL.

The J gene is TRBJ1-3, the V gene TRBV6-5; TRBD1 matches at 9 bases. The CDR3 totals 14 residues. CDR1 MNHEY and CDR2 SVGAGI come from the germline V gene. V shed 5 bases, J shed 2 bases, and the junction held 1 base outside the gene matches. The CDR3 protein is CASSRTGAGNTIYF. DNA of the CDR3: TGTGCCAGCAGTCGGACAGGGGCTGGAAACACCATATATTTT.

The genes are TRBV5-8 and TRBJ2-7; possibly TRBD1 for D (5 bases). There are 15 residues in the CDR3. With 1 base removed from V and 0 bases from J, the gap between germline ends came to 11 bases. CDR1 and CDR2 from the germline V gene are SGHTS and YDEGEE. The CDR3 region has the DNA TGTGCCAGCAGCTTGTACAGGTCAAGCTCCTACGAGCAGTACTTC. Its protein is CASSLYRSSSYEQYF.

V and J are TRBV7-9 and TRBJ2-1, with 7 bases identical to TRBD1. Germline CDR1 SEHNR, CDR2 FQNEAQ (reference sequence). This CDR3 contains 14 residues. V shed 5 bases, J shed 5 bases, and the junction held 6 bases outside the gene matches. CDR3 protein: CASSLWDRDNEQFF. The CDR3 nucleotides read TGTGCCAGCAGCCTATGGGACAGAGACAATGAGCAGTTCTTC. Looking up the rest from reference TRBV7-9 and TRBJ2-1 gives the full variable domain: DTGVSQNPRHKITKRGQNVTFRCDPISEHNRLYWYRQTLGQGPEFLTYFQNEAQLEKSRLLSDRFSAERPKGSFSTLEIQRTEQGDSAMYLCASSLWDRDNEQFFGPGTRLTVL.

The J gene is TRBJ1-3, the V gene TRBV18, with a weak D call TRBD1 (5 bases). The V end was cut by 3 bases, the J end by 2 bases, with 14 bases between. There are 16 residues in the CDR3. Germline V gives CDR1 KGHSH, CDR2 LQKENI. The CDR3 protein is CASSPSFGRAGNTIYF. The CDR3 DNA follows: TGTGCCAGCTCACCTTCATTCGGCAGGGCTGGAAACACCATATATTTT.

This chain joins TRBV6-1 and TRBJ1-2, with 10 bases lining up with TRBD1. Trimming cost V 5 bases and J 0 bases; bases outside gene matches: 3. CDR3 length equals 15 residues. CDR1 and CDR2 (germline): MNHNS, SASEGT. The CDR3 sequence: CASSMGQGTNYGYTF. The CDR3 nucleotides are TGTGCCAGCAGTATGGGACAGGGGACTAACTATGGCTACACCTTC.

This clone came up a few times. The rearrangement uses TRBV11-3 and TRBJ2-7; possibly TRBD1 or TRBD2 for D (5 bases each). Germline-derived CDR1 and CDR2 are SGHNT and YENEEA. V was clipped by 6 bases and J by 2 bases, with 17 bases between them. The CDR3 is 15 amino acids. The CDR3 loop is CASSSSGTDAYEQYF. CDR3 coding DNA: TGTGCCAGCAGTTCCTCCGGGACCGATGCCTACGAGCAGTACTTC.

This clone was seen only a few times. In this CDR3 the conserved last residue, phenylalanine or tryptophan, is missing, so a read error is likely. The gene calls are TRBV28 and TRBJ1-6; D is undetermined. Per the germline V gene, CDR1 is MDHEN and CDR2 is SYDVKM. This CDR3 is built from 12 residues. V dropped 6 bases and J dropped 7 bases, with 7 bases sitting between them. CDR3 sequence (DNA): TGTGCCAGCAGACATGCGAATTCACCCCTCCACCTT. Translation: CASRHANSPLHL.

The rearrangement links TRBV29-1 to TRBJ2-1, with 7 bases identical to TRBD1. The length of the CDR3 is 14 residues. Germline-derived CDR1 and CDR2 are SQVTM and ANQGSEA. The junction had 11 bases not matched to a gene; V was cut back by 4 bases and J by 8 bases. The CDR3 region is CSVGDSYTGHEQFF. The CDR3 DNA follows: TGCAGCGTTGGGGACAGCTATACGGGGCATGAGCAGTTCTTC.

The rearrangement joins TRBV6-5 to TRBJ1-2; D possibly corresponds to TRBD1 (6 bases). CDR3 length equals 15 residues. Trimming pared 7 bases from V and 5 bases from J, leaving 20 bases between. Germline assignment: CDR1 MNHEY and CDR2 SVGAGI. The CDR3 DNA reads TGTGCCAGCAAAAACAGCCAGGGGTCCTGGTATGGCTACACCTTC. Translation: CASKNSQGSWYGYTF.

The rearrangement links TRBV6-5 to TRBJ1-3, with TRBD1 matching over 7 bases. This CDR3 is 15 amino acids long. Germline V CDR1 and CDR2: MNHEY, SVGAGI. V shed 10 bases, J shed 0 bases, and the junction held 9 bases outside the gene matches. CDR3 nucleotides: TGTGCCACCGGCAGGGGGATTCTCTCTGGAAACACCATATATTTT. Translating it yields CATGRGILSGNTIYF.